A single sample is the source of the 16 T cell receptor beta chains below, sequenced in a study of blood T cell repertoires in COVID-19. This table comes from immunoSEQ multiplex PCR, and its TCRdb copy is limited to in-frame clones, with some not included. Counted here are 290,000 or so clones, 75% to 95% occurring once; the ten biggest clones make up more than 0.95%. Sample: PBMCs or T cells enriched from blood (not recorded which). The source is a woman younger than 45 who had recovered from COVID-19.

This sequence joins TRBV20-1 and TRBJ2-3; 8 bases agree with TRBD2. V gave up 3 bases and J gave up 2 bases; unmatched junction bases: 4. The CDR3 is made up of 14 amino acids. Germline CDR1 DFQATT, CDR2 SNEGSKA (reference sequence). The CDR3 coding sequence is TGCAGTGCTAGTCCGGGAGGGAACACAGATACGCAGTATTTT. It encodes CSASPGGNTDTQYF.

This chain connects TRBV12-5 to TRBJ2-5; D is perhaps TRBD1 (6 bases). With 6 bases removed from V and 2 bases from J, the gap between germline ends came to 10 bases. This CDR3 contains 13 residues. Germline loops: CDR1 LGHNT, CDR2 FRNRAP. The CDR3 reads CASGQGQQETQYF. DNA for the CDR3: TGTGCTAGTGGCCAAGGACAGCAAGAGACCCAGTACTTC.

This clone came up once. The CDR3 protein is CASSLAPTSGEKLFF. As DNA, the CDR3 is TGTGCCAGCAGCTTGGCCCCAACGTCAGGTGAAAAACTGTTTTTT. This chain uses TRBV5-6 with TRBJ1-4; no definite D call. This CDR3 region has 15 residues. The ends were cut back, 0 bases at V and 7 bases at J, with 13 bases in the middle. CDR1 is SGHDT, CDR2 YYEEEE, per germline. The full variable domain, completed using reference TRBV5-6 and TRBJ1-4, is DAGVTQSPTHLIKTRGQQVTLRCSPKSGHDTVSWYQQALGQGPQFIFQYYEEEERQRGNFPDRFSGHQFPNYSSELNVNALLLGDSALYLCASSLAPTSGEKLFFGSGTQLSVL.

The chain couples TRBV6-5 to TRBJ2-4, with D possibly TRBD1 on 6 matching bases. This CDR3 region has 15 residues. Looked up from germline, CDR1 is MNHEY and CDR2 is SVGAGI. V gave up 6 bases and J gave up 6 bases, with 18 bases separating them. The CDR3 loop reads CASRTTGTSGNIQYF. The CDR3 DNA reads TGTGCCAGCAGAACAACCGGGACATCAGGAAACATTCAGTACTTC.

This chain joins TRBV5-1 and TRBJ2-7; 7 bases are a match to TRBD1. J lost 7 bases, V lost 0 bases, and 10 bases had no gene match. The CDR3 sequence is 15 residues long. Germline V gene sequence: CDR1 SGHRS, CDR2 YFSETQ. CDR3 sequence (DNA): TGCGCCAGCAGCTTGGGTGGGGACAGCCTTGGGGAGCAGTACTTC. Protein: CASSLGGDSLGEQYF.

The chain uses TRBV6-5 and TRBJ2-7, with TRBD2 identical over 8 bases. This CDR3 comprises 16 residues. V lost 4 bases and J lost 2; bases outside the gene matches: 10. Germline CDR1 reads MNHEY; CDR2 reads SVGAGI. The CDR3 spells CASSSKAGGNAYEQYF. The CDR3 DNA is TGTGCCAGCAGTTCAAAGGCGGGGGGCAATGCCTACGAGCAGTACTTC.

The J gene is TRBJ1-1, the V gene TRBV28, with no clear D. V lost 2 bases to trimming and J lost 7 bases, with 14 bases between them. The germline V gene encodes CDR1 MDHEN and CDR2 SYDVKM. The CDR3 loop spans 14 amino acids. The CDR3 DNA is TGTGCCAGCAGTTTACGACTGATAGGAGGTGAAGCTTTCTTT. This encodes CASSLRLIGGEAFF.

The chain carries TRBV7-2 and TRBJ1-2; D gene uncertain. V gave up 5 bases and J gave up 4 bases, with 5 bases separating them. This CDR3 is 11 amino acids long. Per germline, CDR1 SGHTA and CDR2 FQGNSA. The CDR3 sequence is CASSPLYGYTF. Here the CDR3 DNA reads TGTGCCAGCAGCCCTCTCTATGGCTACACCTTC.

The chain links TRBV19 to TRBJ2-7; D is perhaps TRBD2 (6 bases). The CDR3 totals 13 residues. Germline assignment: CDR1 LNHDA and CDR2 SQIVND (reference sequence). V lost 6 bases, J lost 5 bases, and 14 bases lay in between. CDR3 in amino acids: CASSPWGVDEQYF. Written as DNA, the CDR3 is TGTGCCAGTAGCCCTTGGGGGGTTGACGAGCAGTACTTC.

The V gene is TRBV5-6, the J gene TRBJ1-5; D ambiguous. The ends were cut back, 0 bases at V and 0 bases at J, with 7 bases in the middle. The CDR3 totals 15 residues. Germline V gene data show CDR1 as SGHDT and CDR2 as YYEEEE. The CDR3 reads CASSLVRYSNQPQHF. DNA of the CDR3: TGTGCCAGCAGCTTGGTACGGTATAGCAATCAGCCCCAGCATTTT.

The J gene is TRBJ1-2, the V gene TRBV2, with 12 bases fitting TRBD1. V lost 6 bases, J lost 7 bases, and 12 bases stayed unmatched. This CDR3 contains 16 residues. CDR1 and CDR2 (germline): SNHLY, FYNNEI. This chain's CDR3 is CASSAGTGGPPTGYTF. DNA of the CDR3: TGTGCCAGCAGCGCCGGGACAGGGGGCCCTCCTACTGGCTACACCTTC.

The chain uses TRBV19 and TRBJ2-1; TRBD2 matches at 13 bases. CDR3 length: 15 residues. The V and J ends lost 9 bases and 3 bases, in that order; junction bases with no gene match: 5. Germline-derived CDR1 and CDR2 are LNHDA and SQIVND (reference sequence). In nucleotides, the CDR3 is TGTGCCAGCCGGACTAGCGGGAGTGGCTACAATGAGCAGTTCTTC. This codes for CASRTSGSGYNEQFF.

The chain joins TRBV2 to TRBJ2-5; 9 bases align to TRBD2. V dropped 8 bases and J dropped 0; count of bases not matched to a gene: 4. The CDR3 totals 14 residues. The germline CDR1 and CDR2 sequences are SNHLY and FYNNEI. CDR3 bases: TGTGCCAGCGTAGCGGGAGTTGACCAAGAGACCCAGTACTTC. This translates into CASVAGVDQETQYF.

The CDR3 spells CAWSRQPIEAFF. CDR3 coding DNA: TGTGCCTGGAGCAGACAGCCGATTGAAGCTTTCTTT. The chain uses TRBV30 and TRBJ1-1, with TRBD1 as a possible D gene (5 bases). CDR3 size: 12 residues. V lost 3 bases and J 7 bases, leaving 12 bases between the germline ends. The germline gives CDR1 GTSNPN, CDR2 SVGIG (reference sequence). The full variable domain, rest sourced from reference TRBV30 and TRBJ1-1, is SQTIHQWPATLVQPVGSPLSLECTVEGTSNPNLYWYRQAAGRGLQLLFYSVGIGQISSEVPQNLSASRPQDRQFILSSKKLLLSDSGFYLCAWSRQPIEAFFGQGTRLTVV.

The gene calls are TRBV28 and TRBJ1-1; 10 bases match TRBD1. The CDR3 length is 16 residues. V gave up 8 bases and J gave up 5 bases; unmatched junction bases: 14. Germline V gene lookup returns CDR1 MDHEN and CDR2 SYDVKM. CDR3 nucleotides: TGTGCCAGCTCCCCCAAGACAGGGGGCGTTTTTACTGAAGCTTTCTTT. It yields the protein CASSPKTGGVFTEAFF.

The chain is built from TRBV7-2 and TRBJ2-1; D is ambiguous. This CDR3 contains 15 residues. Trimming removed 5 bases from V and 2 bases from J, with 13 bases in between. Germline lookup yields CDR1 SGHTA and CDR2 FQGNSA. As DNA, the CDR3 is TGTGCCAGCAGCGATCTCCTTGCGGCCTACAATGAGCAGTTCTTC. It translates to CASSDLLAAYNEQFF.